This entry describes one T cell receptor (beta chain). Constant-region reverse primers amplified full-length variable regions, followed by semi-nested Nested Universal Primer A PCR. TCRdb re-analysed the 5' RACE reads in MiXCR, keeping a single row per CDR3 protein. The table has more than 8,500 distinct CDR3 sequences, about a quarter seen once; the top ten hold about 3.2%. The sorted Tregs were CD4+CD25+CD127-/low cells. Sequenced input: Tregs sorted from blood. The sequence was collected from a female donor with breast cancer.

CDR3 DNA sequence: TGTGCCACCAGTGAGCTTTCAGGGGGCCACAATGAGCAGTTCTTC. This sequence encodes CATSELSGGHNEQFF. This chain links TRBV24-1 with TRBJ2-1, with 8 bases fitting TRBD1. This CDR3 has 15 residues. Germline V gene sequence: CDR1 KGHDR, CDR2 SFDVKD. V was pared by 4 bases and J by 5 bases, with 6 bases of the junction left unmatched.